This T cell receptor (beta chain) was identified in a study of T cells after yellow fever vaccination. Study details: The authors prepared low-cell-number fractions using SMART-Seq v4 Ultra Low Input. General study points: The CD4 and CD8 compartments had a small share of their clonotypes in common. The booster response re-showed most primary clones: about 96% CD4, around 90% CD8.

Trimming cost V 6 bases and J 7 bases; bases outside gene matches: 5. Germline lookup yields CDR1 SEHNR and CDR2 FQNEAQ (reference sequence). The CDR3 loop spans 14 amino acids. This clonotype was recorded a few times. Its antigen is still unknown. As TCR cDNA was made by 5'RACE template switching, a universal primer site and UMIs were added. MiXCR was run by TCRdb on the 5' RACE reads, yielding one entry per CDR3 protein. This table holds a few hundred thousand distinct CDR3 sequences, roughly 8.4% found once. The specimen was PBMCs, collected about 41 days after the first yellow fever vaccination. The TCR sequence derives from a man younger than 35 who received the YFV17D yellow fever vaccine. This chain uses TRBV7-9 with TRBJ1-6; 8 bases agree with TRBD1. The CDR3 DNA reads as TGTGCCAGCAGTACTACAGGGGGGAATTCACCCCTCCACTTT. Its translation: CASSTTGGNSPLHF.